The 27 T cell receptor beta chains below were found in one sample sequenced in a study of blood T cells in healthy people across ages. Using a J-beta primer mix together with a sample-barcoded 5' primer, a second PCR was run for roughly 6 to 12 cycles. MiXCR was run by TCRdb on the 5' RACE reads, yielding one entry per CDR3 protein. The sample includes 950,000 to 1,200,000 distinct CDR3 sequences, under 40% of them seen just once. Sequencing was done on a sample of blood. The receptors derive from a man between 18 and 29 years old in good health.

CDR3 residues: CAINRGGSTDTQYF. The CDR3 coding sequence is TGTGCCATCAACCGAGGGGGAAGCACAGATACGCAGTATTTT. The V gene is TRBV10-3, the J gene TRBJ2-3; TRBD1 is a possible D gene (6 bases). In germline, CDR1 is ENHRY, CDR2 SYGVKD. Trimming stripped 7 bases from V and 0 bases from J, with 11 bases between. The CDR3 is 14 residues long.

This clonotype has more than one count but fewer than ten. The chain combines TRBV15 with TRBJ2-5; 7 bases fit TRBD2. Germline V gives CDR1 LNHNV, CDR2 YYDKDF (reference sequence). Germline trimming cut 5 bases from V and 5 bases from J; bases unmatched to any gene: 5. The CDR3 has 13 residues. This CDR3 reads CATSRTSDETQYF. As DNA, the CDR3 is TGTGCCACCAGCCGGACTAGTGACGAGACCCAGTACTTC.

V is TRBV14 and J is TRBJ2-2; possibly TRBD2 for D (5 bases). CDR1 is SGHDN and CDR2 is FVKESK in the germline V gene. This CDR3 contains 13 residues. Trimming pared 1 base from V and 6 bases from J, leaving 6 bases between. As DNA, the CDR3 is TGTGCCAGCAGCCAAGCGGGGTCCGGGGAGCTGTTTTTT. Residues: CASSQAGSGELFF.

The chain is built from TRBV7-3 and TRBJ2-7, with 7 positions matching TRBD2. There are 17 residues in the CDR3. Germline CDR1 SGHTA, CDR2 FQGTGA. The trim removed 1 base at V and 0 bases at J, leaving 9 bases unmatched. The CDR3 nucleotides are TGTGCCAGCAGCTTAATAGTGTGCGGGGGTTCCTCCTACGAGCAGTACTTC. It is translated as CASSLIVCGGSSYEQYF.

This rearrangement joins TRBV5-1 to TRBJ2-3; a possible D gene is TRBD1 (5 bases). Trimming took off 1 base at V and 6 bases at J, with 12 bases between the two ends. CDR3 length: 14 residues. Germline assignment: CDR1 SGHRS and CDR2 YFSETQ. CDR3 sequence (DNA): TGCGCCAGCAGCTTGAGGGGATTAAGGGATACGCAGTATTTT. This gives the protein CASSLRGLRDTQYF.

This clonotype was counted ten times or more. The chain recombines TRBV15 with TRBJ2-3, with unresolved D. The CDR3 covers 14 residues. V was pared by 0 bases and J by 2 bases, with 6 bases between. CDR1 and CDR2 from the germline V gene are LNHNV and YYDKDF (reference sequence). CDR3 DNA sequence: TGTGCCACCAGCAGAGAAGGATTCACAGATACGCAGTATTTT. Amino acids: CATSREGFTDTQYF.

There are a few counts of this clonotype. The V call is TRBV20-1, the J call TRBJ1-4; D not resolved. The V and J ends lost 1 base and 0 bases respectively, with 6 bases between them. CDR3 size: 14 residues. CDR1 and CDR2 (germline): DFQATT, SNEGSKA (reference sequence). As DNA, the CDR3 is TGCAGTGCTAGAGCAACAACAACTAATGAAAAACTGTTTTTT. Its translation is CSARATTTNEKLFF.

CDR3 coding DNA: TGTGCCAGCAGTTTTGGCGCGGGGGGCCTAACCGGGGAGCTGTTTTTT. Protein product: CASSFGAGGLTGELFF. The V call is TRBV27, the J call TRBJ2-2; TRBD2 matches 8 bases. The CDR3 totals 16 residues. V was pared by 3 bases and J by 5 bases, with 8 bases of the junction left unmatched. CDR1 and CDR2 from the germline V gene are MNHEY and SMNVEV (reference sequence).

The chain links TRBV29-1 to TRBJ1-1, with a tentative D call TRBD1 (6 bases). The V gene lost 6 bases and the J gene lost 4 bases, with 15 bases spanning the gap. Per the germline V gene, CDR1 is SQVTM and CDR2 is ANQGSEA. The CDR3 loop spans 13 amino acids. CDR3 residues: CSVREGVSTEAFF. The CDR3 DNA reads TGCAGCGTCCGCGAGGGGGTATCCACTGAAGCTTTCTTT.

The chain couples TRBV7-6 to TRBJ2-2; possibly TRBD1 or TRBD2 for D (5 bases each). V was clipped by 1 base and J by 5 bases, with 11 bases between them. Germline CDR1 and CDR2: SGHVS and FNYEAQ. The CDR3 length is 15 residues. CDR3 bases: TGTGCCAGCAGCTTAGAACGGGGCTTGACCGGGGAGCTGTTTTTT. Amino acids: CASSLERGLTGELFF.

This chain joins TRBV11-1 and TRBJ2-1, with D possibly being TRBD2 (6 bases). The CDR3 consists of 18 residues. Trimming took 4 bases from V and 0 from J, leaving 19 bases between them. Germline CDR1 SGHAT, CDR2 FQDESV (reference sequence). CDR3 in amino acids: CASSSPTPAGRSYNEQFF. The CDR3 DNA is TGTGCCAGCAGCTCCCCTACCCCCGCGGGGCGCTCCTACAATGAGCAGTTCTTC.

The chain uses TRBV3-1 and TRBJ2-3, with 9 bases identical to TRBD2. J gave up 8 bases and V 5 bases, and 11 bases lay outside the gene matches. The CDR3 extends over 15 amino acids. Germline-derived CDR1 and CDR2 are LGHDT and YNNKEL (reference sequence). DNA of the CDR3: TGTGCCAGCAGCGGTCCGGGACTAGCTCCAGGTACGCAGTATTTT. Its translation is CASSGPGLAPGTQYF.

This clonotype has only a few counts. The chain links TRBV9 to TRBJ2-1; tentative D call: TRBD1 (5 bases). CDR3 size: 11 residues. The V gene lost 4 bases and the J gene lost 10 bases, with 9 bases spanning the gap. Germline lookup yields CDR1 SGDLS and CDR2 YYNGEE. The CDR3 loop is CASSKDTEQFF. The CDR3 DNA is TGTGCCAGCAGCAAGGACACGGAGCAGTTCTTC.

This clonotype was seen a few times. The gene calls are TRBV27 and TRBJ2-7, with a weak D call TRBD1 (6 bases). This CDR3 is 16 amino acids long. V was clipped by 4 bases and J by 0 bases, with 16 bases between them. Germline CDR1 MNHEY, CDR2 SMNVEV (reference sequence). The CDR3 coding sequence is TGTGCCAGCAGTTACCAGACAGGTAATTTCTCCTACGAGCAGTACTTC. This gives the protein CASSYQTGNFSYEQYF.

The CDR3 sequence: CASRDRTTNEKLFF. The CDR3 nucleotides are TGTGCCAGCAGAGATAGAACAACTAATGAAAAACTGTTTTTT. V gene TRBV2 combines with J gene TRBJ1-4; no reliable D call. V lost 6 bases to trimming and J lost 0 bases, with 8 bases between them. Germline V gives CDR1 SNHLY, CDR2 FYNNEI. The length of the CDR3 is 14 residues.

The chain joins TRBV20-1 to TRBJ1-1, with 10 bases aligning to TRBD1. CDR3 length: 13 residues. CDR1 is DFQATT and CDR2 is SNEGSKA in the germline V gene (reference sequence). Unmatched junction bases numbered 3, after V lost 4 bases and J lost 4 bases. In nucleotides, the CDR3 is TGCAGTGCTACCAGGACAGGGGGCACTGAAGCTTTCTTT. This codes for CSATRTGGTEAFF.

This clonotype was counted between two and nine times. The rearrangement links TRBV7-9 to TRBJ1-4; D is uncertain. The germline V gene has CDR1 SEHNR and CDR2 FQNEAQ (reference sequence). Trimming took off 5 bases at V and 6 bases at J, with 10 bases between the two ends. This CDR3 has 13 amino acids. The CDR3 region is CASSVGKDEKLFF. As DNA, the CDR3 is TGTGCCAGCAGCGTCGGGAAGGATGAAAAACTGTTTTTT.

The genes are TRBV9 and TRBJ1-2; D is possibly TRBD1 (6 bases). V dropped 0 bases and J dropped 6 bases, with 12 bases sitting between them. Germline CDR1 and CDR2: SGDLS and YYNGEE. CDR3 length: 14 residues. The CDR3 region has the DNA TGTGCCAGCAGCGTAGGTAACAGGGTGGATGGCTACACCTTC. Translating gives CASSVGNRVDGYTF. The full variable domain, in which reference TRBV9 and TRBJ1-2 provide the parts outside the CDR3, is DSGVTQTPKHLITATGQRVTLRCSPRSGDLSVYWYQQSLDQGLQFLIQYYNGEERAKGNILERFSAQQFPDLHSELNLSSLELGDSALYFCASSVGNRVDGYTFGSGTRLTVV.

This clonotype was detected a few times. The genes are TRBV27 and TRBJ1-1; maybe TRBD1 (6 bases). The V end was cut by 0 bases, the J end by 3 bases, with 11 bases between. The V gene's germline CDR1 is MNHEY and CDR2 SMNVEV (reference sequence). The CDR3 is made up of 15 amino acids. DNA for the CDR3: TGTGCCAGCAGTTTATCCCAGGGGCGATACACTGAAGCTTTCTTT. Its protein product is CASSLSQGRYTEAFF.

V gene TRBV10-3 combines with J gene TRBJ2-1; TRBD1 aligns across 8 bases. The J call may be in error: the DNA end matches TRBJ2-7 better. CDR3 length equals 14 residues. The V gene's germline CDR1 is ENHRY and CDR2 SYGVKD. The CDR3 loop reads CAITGGPSYNEQYF. The CDR3 region has the DNA TGTGCCATCACAGGGGGCCCTTCCTACAATGAGCAGTACTTC.

The chain employs TRBV20-1 and TRBJ2-3; the D gene is possibly TRBD2 (5 bases). There are 15 residues in the CDR3. CDR1 is DFQATT and CDR2 is SNEGSKA in the germline V gene (reference sequence). Trimming removed 5 bases from V and 2 bases from J, with 17 bases in between. Written as DNA, the CDR3 is TGCAGTGCTGACCGACTACAGCTACACACAGATACGCAGTATTTT. Its protein product is CSADRLQLHTDTQYF.

V is TRBV7-9 and J is TRBJ1-5, with D possibly TRBD1 on 6 matching bases. Between the trimmed V and J ends, which lost 1 base and 4 bases, there was a span of 11 bases. The germline gives CDR1 SEHNR, CDR2 FQNEAQ (reference sequence). The length of the CDR3 is 15 residues. DNA for the CDR3: TGTGCCAGCAGCTTAGAGACAGGACCTAATCAGCCCCAGCATTTT. As protein: CASSLETGPNQPQHF.

The chain couples TRBV6-1 to TRBJ1-5; no reliable D call. From germline, CDR1 is MNHNS and CDR2 SASEGT. The CDR3 extends over 14 amino acids. V dropped 10 bases and J dropped 0 bases, with 13 bases sitting between them. CDR3 loop: CATRDPGSNQPQHF. DNA for the CDR3: TGTGCCACCCGGGATCCAGGTAGCAATCAGCCCCAGCATTTT.

The rearrangement links TRBV7-9 to TRBJ2-7, with D perhaps matching TRBD1 (6 bases). The CDR3 has 14 residues. In germline, CDR1 is SEHNR, CDR2 FQNEAQ (reference sequence). The germline V and J ends were trimmed by 4 bases and 2 bases, with 12 bases remaining between them. This chain's CDR3 is CASSSRQEAYEQYF. CDR3 in DNA: TGTGCCAGCAGCTCCCGACAGGAAGCCTACGAGCAGTACTTC.

V usage is TRBV12-3 or TRBV12-4 and J usage is TRBJ2-7; a weak D match, TRBD1 (6 bases). The CDR3 is 14 residues long. V was cut by 5 bases and J by 0 bases, with 11 bases left in between. In DNA, the CDR3 is TGTGCCAGCAGTCGACAGGACCTCTCCTACGAGCAGTACTTC. As protein: CASSRQDLSYEQYF.

The rearrangement joins TRBV29-1 to TRBJ1-3; D unresolved. Trimming pared 6 bases from V and 0 bases from J, leaving 18 bases between. Germline CDR1 reads SQVTM; CDR2 reads ANQGSEA. The CDR3 has 16 residues. CDR3 region: CSVEGRLPLSGNTIYF. CDR3 bases: TGCAGCGTCGAGGGCAGACTCCCCCTCTCTGGAAACACCATATATTTT.

This clonotype was seen a single time. V is TRBV11-2 and J is TRBJ2-4; D is perhaps TRBD1 (5 bases). The CDR3 length is 16 residues. V gave up 1 base and J gave up 8 bases, with 18 bases separating them. CDR1 is SGHAT, CDR2 FQNNGV, per germline. CDR3 nucleotide sequence: TGTGCCAGCAGCTTAGGGGTCAGGGTGATATTGGACATTCAGTACTTC. This gives the protein CASSLGVRVILDIQYF.